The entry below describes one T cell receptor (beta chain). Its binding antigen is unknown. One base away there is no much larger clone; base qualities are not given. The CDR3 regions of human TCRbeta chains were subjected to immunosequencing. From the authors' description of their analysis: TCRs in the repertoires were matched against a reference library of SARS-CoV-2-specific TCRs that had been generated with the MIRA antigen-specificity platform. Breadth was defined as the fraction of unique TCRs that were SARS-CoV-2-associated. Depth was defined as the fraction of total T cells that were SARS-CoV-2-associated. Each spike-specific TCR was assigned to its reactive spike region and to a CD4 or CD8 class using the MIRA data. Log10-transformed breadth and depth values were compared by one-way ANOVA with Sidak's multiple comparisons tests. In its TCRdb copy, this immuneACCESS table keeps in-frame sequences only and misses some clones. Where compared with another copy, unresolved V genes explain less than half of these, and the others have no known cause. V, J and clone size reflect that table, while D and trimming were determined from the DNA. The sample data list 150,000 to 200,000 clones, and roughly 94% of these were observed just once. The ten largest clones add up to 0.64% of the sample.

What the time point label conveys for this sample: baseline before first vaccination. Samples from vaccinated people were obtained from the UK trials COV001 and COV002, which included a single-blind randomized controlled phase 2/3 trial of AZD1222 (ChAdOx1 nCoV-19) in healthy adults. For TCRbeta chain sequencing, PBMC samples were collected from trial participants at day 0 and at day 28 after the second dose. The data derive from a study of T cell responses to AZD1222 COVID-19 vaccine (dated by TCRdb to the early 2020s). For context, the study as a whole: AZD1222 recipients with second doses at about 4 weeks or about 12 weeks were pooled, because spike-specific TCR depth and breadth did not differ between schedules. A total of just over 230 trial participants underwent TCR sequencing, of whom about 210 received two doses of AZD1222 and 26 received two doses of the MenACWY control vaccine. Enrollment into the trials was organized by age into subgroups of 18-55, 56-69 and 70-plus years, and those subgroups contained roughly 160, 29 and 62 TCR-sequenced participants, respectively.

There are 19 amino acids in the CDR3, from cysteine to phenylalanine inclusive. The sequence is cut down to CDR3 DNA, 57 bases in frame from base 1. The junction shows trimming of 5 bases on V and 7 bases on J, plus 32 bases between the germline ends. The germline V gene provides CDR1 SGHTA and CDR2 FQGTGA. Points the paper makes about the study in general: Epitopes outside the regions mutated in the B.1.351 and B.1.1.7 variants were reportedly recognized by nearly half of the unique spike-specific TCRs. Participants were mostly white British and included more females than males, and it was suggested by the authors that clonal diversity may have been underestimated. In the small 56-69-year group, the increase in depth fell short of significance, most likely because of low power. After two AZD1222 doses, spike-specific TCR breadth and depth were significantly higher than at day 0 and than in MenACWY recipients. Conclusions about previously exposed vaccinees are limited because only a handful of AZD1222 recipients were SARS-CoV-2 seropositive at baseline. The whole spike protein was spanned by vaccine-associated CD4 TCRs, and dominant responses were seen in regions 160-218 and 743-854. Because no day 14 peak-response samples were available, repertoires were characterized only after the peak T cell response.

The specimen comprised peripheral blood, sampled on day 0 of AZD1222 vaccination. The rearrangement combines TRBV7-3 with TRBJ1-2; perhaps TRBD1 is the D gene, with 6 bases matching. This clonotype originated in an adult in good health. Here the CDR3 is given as CASSQPLEGSKDSSGGYTF. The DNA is TGTGCCAGCAGCCAACCTCTAGAGGGGTCTAAGGACAGTAGCGGTGGCTACACCTTC.